The source of this TCR beta chain is a study of CD8 T cell repertoires and HIV-1 epitope variants. With 0 bases removed from V and 3 bases from J, the gap between germline ends came to 9 bases. Germline V gene lookup returns CDR1 SGHVS and CDR2 FNYEAQ. The CDR3 length is 15 residues. Regarding this clone: The antigen is undetermined.

Profiling relied on immunoSEQ multiplex PCR, and the TCRdb table lists in-frame clones only, not all of them. The data contain about 5,300 clones, about 63% of them singletons. This receptor was taken from a male donor with HIV. Sequenced input: cultured CD8+ T cells derived from PBMCs. This chain uses TRBV7-6 with TRBJ2-1; maybe TRBD2 (6 bases). CDR3 bases: TGTGCCAGCAGCTTAGCGGGGGAGGACTACAATGAGCAGTTCTTC. Translated, it gives CASSLAGEDYNEQFF.